A single sample is the source of the 15 T cell receptor beta chains below, sequenced in a study of T cell responses to AZD1222 COVID-19 vaccine. The data were produced by immunoSEQ multiplex PCR, yet TCRdb's version contains in-frame clones alone and is incomplete. The repertoire holds under 200,000 clones, with almost 90% as singletons. The sequencing here drew on peripheral blood, taken on day 0 of AZD1222 vaccination. The receptors here all came from an adult in good health.

The chain couples TRBV9 to TRBJ2-2; possible D gene TRBD1, 6 bases. Trimming stripped 0 bases from V and 6 bases from J, with 15 bases between. The germline gives CDR1 SGDLS, CDR2 YYNGEE. The CDR3 is 16 residues long. Written as DNA, the CDR3 is TGTGCCAGCAGCGTAGCAGTATTACAGGGTGCCGGGGAGCTGTTTTTT. Amino acid sequence: CASSVAVLQGAGELFF.

The genes are TRBV5-1 and TRBJ1-1; 11 bases match TRBD1. Trimming at V came to 0 bases and at J to 11 bases, leaving 6 bases not matched to a gene. This CDR3 spans 14 amino acids. Per germline, CDR1 SGHRS and CDR2 YFSETQ. The CDR3 nucleotides are TGCGCCAGCAGCTTGGGCGGACAGGGGGCAGGTGCTTTCTTT. Encoded protein: CASSLGGQGAGAFF.

The chain carries TRBV4-1 and TRBJ1-1; D uncertain. The germline V gene encodes CDR1 MGHRA and CDR2 YSYEKL. The V gene lost 0 bases and the J gene lost 4 bases, with 9 bases spanning the gap. The CDR3 extends over 14 amino acids. The DNA of the CDR3 is TGCGCCAGCAGCCAAGATTCCCCGGGCACTGAAGCTTTCTTT. It encodes CASSQDSPGTEAFF.

The chain employs TRBV18 and TRBJ1-4; maybe TRBD1 (6 bases). Germline CDR1 reads KGHSH; CDR2 reads LQKENI. This CDR3 region has 13 residues. Trimming stripped 3 bases from V and 8 bases from J, with 10 bases between. The CDR3, as DNA: TGTGCCAGCTCACCTGACAGGTTGGAAAAACTGTTTTTT. It yields the protein CASSPDRLEKLFF. Combining the CDR3 with reference TRBV18 and TRBJ1-4 gives the whole variable domain NAGVMQNPRHLVRRRGQEARLRCSPMKGHSHVYWYRQLPEEGLKFMVYLQKENIIDESGMPKERFSAEFPKEGPSILRIQQVVRGDSAAYFCASSPDRLEKLFFGSGTQLSVL.

The chain carries TRBV7-5 and TRBJ2-7; the table calls TRBD2, which could not be checked here. TRBV7-5 is annotated as a pseudogene. The CDR3 extends over 17 amino acids. DNA for the CDR3: TGTGTCAGAAGCTCAGAACTCGTAGCCTTCACTGTCCACGAGCAGTACTTC. Translation gives CVRSSELVAFTVHEQYF.

J is TRBJ2-4 and V is TRBV4-3; either TRBD1 or TRBD2 may fit D (5 bases each). The CDR3 loop spans 14 amino acids. V lost 3 bases to trimming and J lost 9 bases, with 15 bases between them. Germline CDR1 reads LGHNA; CDR2 reads YSLEER. The CDR3 loop is CASSQGPGTPIQYF. In DNA form, the CDR3 reads TGCGCCAGCAGCCAGGGGCCCGGGACGCCCATTCAGTACTTC.

The J gene is TRBJ1-1, the V gene TRBV29-1; perhaps TRBD1 as D (5 bases). Germline-derived CDR1 and CDR2 are SQVTM and ANQGSEA. Trimming took 3 bases from V and 5 from J, leaving 16 bases between them. The CDR3 runs 14 residues. CDR3 residues: CSVDRAGLRTEAFF. The CDR3 coding sequence is TGCAGCGTTGACAGGGCGGGTTTAAGGACTGAAGCTTTCTTT.

The V call is TRBV5-1, the J call TRBJ2-7; a possible D gene is TRBD2 (5 bases). Looked up from germline, CDR1 is SGHRS and CDR2 is YFSETQ. The CDR3 has 14 residues. Trimming removed 4 bases from V and 4 bases from J, with 15 bases in between. The CDR3 region is CASSPSGDLYEQYF. The CDR3 region has the DNA TGCGCCAGCAGCCCCTCCGGGGATCTTTACGAGCAGTACTTC.

CDR3 sequence: CASSPGTDYGYTF. DNA of the CDR3: TGTGCCAGCAGCCCCGGGACAGACTATGGCTACACCTTC. This sequence joins TRBV7-9 and TRBJ1-2; 7 bases agree with TRBD1. The V segment lost 5 bases and the J segment 3 bases; nucleotides outside the gene matches: 3. Germline CDR1 is SEHNR and CDR2 is FQNEAQ (reference sequence). The CDR3 is 13 amino acids.

This clone was counted once. V is TRBV20-1 and J is TRBJ1-1; the D is unclear. V was pared by 3 bases and J by 1 base, with 6 bases between. The length of the CDR3 is 12 residues. Germline CDR1 reads DFQATT; CDR2 reads SNEGSKA (reference sequence). The CDR3 DNA reads TGCAGTGCTAGTGAGGAGAACACTGAAGCTTTCTTT. This gives the protein CSASEENTEAFF.

The chain links TRBV30 to TRBJ1-1; 7 bases agree with TRBD1. CDR3 length: 15 amino acids. Trimming cost V 2 bases and J 11 bases; bases outside gene matches: 17. Germline loops: CDR1 GTSNPN, CDR2 SVGIG (reference sequence). CDR3 amino acids: CAWSSLQGIYARAFF. The CDR3 region has the DNA TGTGCCTGGAGTTCCCTACAGGGGATCTACGCGAGGGCTTTCTTT.

The rearrangement uses TRBV18 and TRBJ1-1; D gene ambiguous. V dropped 3 bases and J dropped 3 bases, with 8 bases sitting between them. The germline gives CDR1 KGHSH, CDR2 LQKENI. CDR3 length: 13 amino acids. CDR3: CASSPLEDTEAFF. The CDR3 DNA reads as TGTGCCAGCTCACCGTTAGAAGACACTGAAGCTTTCTTT.

In its sample, this clone was seen once. The rearrangement uses TRBV28 and TRBJ2-2; 10 bases fit TRBD1. Germline trimming cut 1 base from V and 4 bases from J; bases unmatched to any gene: 12. The CDR3 is made up of 19 amino acids. Germline V lookup: CDR1 MDHEN, CDR2 SYDVKM. The CDR3 region has the DNA TGTGCCAGCAGTTTATCCCCCCCCGGACAGGGGGATAGCACCGGGGAGCTGTTTTTT. Translated: CASSLSPPGQGDSTGELFF.

This rearrangement joins TRBV28 to TRBJ1-1; no firm D call. The CDR3 covers 12 residues. Trimming removed 5 bases from V and 0 bases from J, with 4 bases in between. CDR1 and CDR2 (germline): MDHEN, SYDVKM. The CDR3 here is CASSQMNTEAFF. In DNA form, the CDR3 reads TGTGCCAGCAGTCAGATGAACACTGAAGCTTTCTTT.

The chain recombines TRBV5-1 with TRBJ2-1; TRBD1 or TRBD2 may be the D gene (5 bases each). Trimming cost V 3 bases and J 10 bases, with 14 bases left between them. Germline CDR1 and CDR2: SGHRS and YFSETQ. CDR3 size: 13 residues. This CDR3 is CASSWDPRDEQFF. In DNA, the CDR3 is TGCGCCAGCAGCTGGGACCCCCGAGACGAGCAGTTCTTC.